These T cell receptor beta chains were read from a single sample in a study of blood T cell repertoires in COVID-19. TCRdb's table, derived via immunoSEQ multiplex PCR, lists solely in-frame clones and lacks some. Among more than 95,000 clones, 87% were seen once, and the ten largest hold approximately 3.1%. Sequencing was done on a sample of peripheral blood. The receptors shown here come from a middle-aged man in a cohort sampled during active COVID-19. Each CDR3 is given with its conserved first and last residue. Each record gives: CDR3 protein, CDR3 DNA, clone size, J gene, V gene, D gene. D genes are given only for firm matches. The size field is filled for only some rows; it gives once, few, many or a size class.

CDR3aa: CASSIVRDDTGELFF
CDR3nt: TGTGCCAGTAGTATAGTCAGGGATGACACCGGGGAGCTGTTTTTT
abundance: .
j_gene: TRBJ2-2
v_gene: TRBV19
d_gene: .

CDR3aa: CASKAYGQVWF
CDR3nt: TGTGCCAGCAAAGCTTATGGACAGGTCTGGTTT
abundance: .
j_gene: TRBJ2-7
v_gene: TRBV11-3
d_gene: TRBD1

CDR3aa: CACANSYEQYF
CDR3nt: TGTGCCTGCGCCAACTCCTACGAGCAGTACTTC
abundance: once
j_gene: TRBJ2-7
v_gene: TRBV7-2
d_gene: .

CDR3aa: CASSHGTGSWETQYF
CDR3nt: TGCGCCAGCAGCCACGGGACAGGGAGCTGGGAGACCCAGTACTTC
abundance: .
j_gene: TRBJ2-5
v_gene: TRBV5-1
d_gene: TRBD1

CDR3aa: CSVSGGQGGEKLFF
CDR3nt: TGCAGCGTTTCAGGGGGACAGGGCGGGGAAAAACTGTTTTTT
abundance: .
j_gene: TRBJ1-4
v_gene: TRBV29-1
d_gene: TRBD1

CDR3aa: CASSISPDRDTIYF
CDR3nt: TGCGCCAGCAGCATCTCACCTGATCGGGACACCATATATTTT
abundance: .
j_gene: TRBJ1-3
v_gene: TRBV5-1
d_gene: .

CDR3aa: CAVKEQPNTGELFF
CDR3nt: TGTGCCGTAAAGGAGCAGCCGAACACCGGGGAGCTGTTTTTT
abundance: .
j_gene: TRBJ2-2
v_gene: TRBV6-5
d_gene: .

CDR3aa: CASSQNSNSGNTIYF
CDR3nt: TGTGCCAGCTCACAGAACAGTAACTCTGGAAACACCATATATTTT
abundance: .
j_gene: TRBJ1-3
v_gene: TRBV18
d_gene: .

CDR3aa: CASSRDTAEKLFF
CDR3nt: TGTGCCAGCAGCCGCGACACGGCCGAAAAACTGTTTTTT
abundance: .
j_gene: TRBJ1-4
v_gene: TRBV3-1/TRBV3-2
d_gene: .

CDR3aa: CASSLTWDRGRRNYGYTF
CDR3nt: TGTGCCAGCAGCTTGACTTGGGACAGGGGACGTCGTAACTATGGCTACACCTTC
abundance: .
j_gene: TRBJ1-2
v_gene: TRBV27
d_gene: TRBD1

CDR3aa: CASSPEGGAQETQYF
CDR3nt: TGTGCCAGCTCACCTGAAGGGGGCGCCCAAGAGACCCAGTACTTC
abundance: .
j_gene: TRBJ2-5
v_gene: TRBV18
d_gene: TRBD1

CDR3aa: CATAPSTVNTEAFF
CDR3nt: TGCGCCACTGCCCCCTCTACAGTAAACACTGAAGCTTTCTTT
abundance: .
j_gene: TRBJ1-1
v_gene: TRBV5-1
d_gene: .

CDR3aa: CASSPNRVSMAFF
CDR3nt: TGTGCCAGCAGCCCCAACAGGGTTTCAATGGCTTTCTTT
abundance: .
j_gene: TRBJ1-1
v_gene: TRBV7-8
d_gene: .

CDR3aa: CAISERLGQGHTEAFF
CDR3nt: TGTGCCATCAGTGAAAGGCTTGGACAGGGGCACACTGAAGCTTTCTTT
abundance: once
j_gene: TRBJ1-1
v_gene: TRBV10-3
d_gene: TRBD1